This T cell receptor (beta chain) comes out of a study of technical replicates of blood from several donors. The CDR3 length is 15 residues. V lost 6 bases and J lost 6; bases outside the gene matches: 11. Looked up from germline, CDR1 is MNHNY and CDR2 is SVGAGI (reference sequence). The protocol was immunoSEQ multiplex PCR, while the TCRdb copy is restricted to in-frame clones and leaves out a portion. The sample holds 60,000 to 80,000 clones, roughly 92% seen once. The chain has TRBV6-6 and TRBJ2-7; 10 bases align to TRBD1. The source of this sequence is a human donor in good health. Input material: T cells isolated from PBMCs. CDR3 in DNA: TGTGCCAGCAGCGTATGGACAGGGGGTATAAGCGAGCAGTACTTC. It yields the protein CASSVWTGGISEQYF.